This T cell receptor (beta chain) was found in a study of blood T cell repertoires in COVID-19. Per the study methods: How many nucleated cells were present was estimated from reference gene primer amplification. Clones were sequenced by immunoSEQ multiplex PCR, and TCRdb holds only the in-frame ones, with some missing. V and J calls plus clone size are reproduced from that table; the DNA served to infer D and trimming. Of 100,000 to 150,000 clones listed, around 82% are singletons. Germline V gives CDR1 MNHEY, CDR2 SMNVEV (reference sequence). This CDR3 has 14 amino acids. Trimming took 6 bases from V and 15 from J; bases not matched to a gene: 15.

The chain combines TRBV27 with TRBJ2-1, with 9 bases that match TRBD1. The source material was peripheral blood. The receptor comes from a woman aged 25 to 39 who had recovered from COVID-19. Here the CDR3 DNA reads TGTGCCAGCAGGCACCGGGACAGGGAGAAAATTTGGTTCTTC. Its translation: CASRHRDREKIWFF.